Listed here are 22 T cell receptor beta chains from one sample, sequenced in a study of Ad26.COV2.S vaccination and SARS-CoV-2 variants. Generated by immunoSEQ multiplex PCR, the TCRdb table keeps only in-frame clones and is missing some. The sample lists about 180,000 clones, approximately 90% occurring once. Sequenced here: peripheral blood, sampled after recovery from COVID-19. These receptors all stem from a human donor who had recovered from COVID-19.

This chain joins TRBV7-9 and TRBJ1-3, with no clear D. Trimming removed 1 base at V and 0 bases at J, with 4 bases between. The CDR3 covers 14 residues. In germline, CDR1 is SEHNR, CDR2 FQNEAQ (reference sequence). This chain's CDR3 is CASSLGDSGNTIYF. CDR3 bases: TGTGCCAGCAGCTTAGGGGACTCTGGAAACACCATATATTTT.

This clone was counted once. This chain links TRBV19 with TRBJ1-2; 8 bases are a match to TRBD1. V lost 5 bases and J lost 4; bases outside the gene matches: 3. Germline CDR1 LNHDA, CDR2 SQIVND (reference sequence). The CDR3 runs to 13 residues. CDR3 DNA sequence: TGTGCCAGTAGTCCTGACAGGGGCTATGGCTACACCTTC. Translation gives CASSPDRGYGYTF. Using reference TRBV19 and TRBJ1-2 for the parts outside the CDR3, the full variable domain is DGGITQSPKYLFRKEGQNVTLSCEQNLNHDAMYWYRQDPGQGLRLIYYSQIVNDFQKGDIAEGYSVSREKKESFPLTVTSAQKNPTAFYLCASSPDRGYGYTFGSGTRLTVV.

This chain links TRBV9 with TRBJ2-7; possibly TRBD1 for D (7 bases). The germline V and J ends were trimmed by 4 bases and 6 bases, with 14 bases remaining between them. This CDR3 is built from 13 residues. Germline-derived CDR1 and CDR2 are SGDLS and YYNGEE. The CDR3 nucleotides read TGTGCCAGCAGCTTCCGACAGGGAGGCGAGCAGTACTTC. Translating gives CASSFRQGGEQYF.

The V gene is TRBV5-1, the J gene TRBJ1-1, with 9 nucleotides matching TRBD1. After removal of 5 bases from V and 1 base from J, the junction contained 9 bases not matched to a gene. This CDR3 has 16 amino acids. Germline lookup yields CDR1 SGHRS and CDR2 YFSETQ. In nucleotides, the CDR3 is TGCGCCAGCAGTATTTCCCCGGGACAGGGGAACACTGAAGCTTTCTTT. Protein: CASSISPGQGNTEAFF.

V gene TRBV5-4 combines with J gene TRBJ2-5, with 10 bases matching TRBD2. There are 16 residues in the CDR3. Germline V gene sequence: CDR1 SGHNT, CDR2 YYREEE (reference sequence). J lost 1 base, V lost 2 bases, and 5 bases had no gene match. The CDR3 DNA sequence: TGTGCCAGCAGCTTAGGGGGACTAGCGAGCCAAGAGACCCAGTACTTC. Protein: CASSLGGLASQETQYF. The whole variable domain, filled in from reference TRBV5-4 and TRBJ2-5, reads ETGVTQSPTHLIKTRGQQVTLRCSSQSGHNTVSWYQQALGQGPQFIFQYYREEENGRGNFPPRFSGLQFPNYSSELNVNALELDDSALYLCASSLGGLASQETQYFGPGTRLLVL.

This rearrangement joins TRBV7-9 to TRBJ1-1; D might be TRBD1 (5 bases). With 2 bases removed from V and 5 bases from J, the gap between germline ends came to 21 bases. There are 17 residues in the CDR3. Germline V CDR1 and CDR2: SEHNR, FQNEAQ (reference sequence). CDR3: CASSLFFNPARETEAFF. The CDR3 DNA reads TGTGCCAGCAGCTTATTCTTTAACCCGGCCAGGGAAACTGAAGCTTTCTTT.

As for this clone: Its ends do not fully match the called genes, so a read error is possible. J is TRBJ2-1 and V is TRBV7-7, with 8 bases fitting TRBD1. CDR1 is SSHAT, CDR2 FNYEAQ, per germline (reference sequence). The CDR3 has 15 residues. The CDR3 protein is CASSLGRTGLAEQFF. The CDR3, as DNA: TGTGCTAGCAGCTTAGGTCGGACAGGGTTGGCTGAGCAGTTCTTC.

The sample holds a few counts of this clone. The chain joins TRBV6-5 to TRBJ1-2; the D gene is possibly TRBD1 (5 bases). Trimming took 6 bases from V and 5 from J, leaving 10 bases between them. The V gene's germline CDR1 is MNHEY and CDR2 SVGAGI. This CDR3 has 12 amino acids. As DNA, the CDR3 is TGTGCCAGCAGCCTAAGGGGATATGGCTACACCTTC. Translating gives CASSLRGYGYTF.

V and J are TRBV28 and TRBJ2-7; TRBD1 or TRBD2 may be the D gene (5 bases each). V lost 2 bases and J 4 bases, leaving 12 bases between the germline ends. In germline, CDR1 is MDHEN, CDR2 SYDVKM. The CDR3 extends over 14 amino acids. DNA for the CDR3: TGTGCCAGCAGTTTACCGGGACGGATATACGAGCAGTACTTC. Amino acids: CASSLPGRIYEQYF.

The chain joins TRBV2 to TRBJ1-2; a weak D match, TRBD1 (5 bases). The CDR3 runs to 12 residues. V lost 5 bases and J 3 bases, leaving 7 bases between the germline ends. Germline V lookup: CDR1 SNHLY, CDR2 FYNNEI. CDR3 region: CASSFRDYGYTF. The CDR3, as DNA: TGTGCCAGCAGTTTCAGGGACTATGGCTACACCTTC.

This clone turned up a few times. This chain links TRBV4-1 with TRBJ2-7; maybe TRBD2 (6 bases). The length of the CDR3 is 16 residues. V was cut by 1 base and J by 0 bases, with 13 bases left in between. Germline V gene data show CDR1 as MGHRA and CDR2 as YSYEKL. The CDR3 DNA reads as TGCGCCAGCAGCCAAGGGCAGGGAGGAGGCTCCTACGAGCAGTACTTC. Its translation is CASSQGQGGGSYEQYF.

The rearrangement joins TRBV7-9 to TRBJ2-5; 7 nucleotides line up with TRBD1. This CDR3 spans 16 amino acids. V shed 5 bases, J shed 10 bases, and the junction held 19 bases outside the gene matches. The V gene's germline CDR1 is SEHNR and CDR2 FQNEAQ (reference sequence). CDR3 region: CASSIRPSRDSKGQYF. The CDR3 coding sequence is TGTGCCAGCAGCATTAGGCCTTCCCGGGACAGCAAGGGCCAGTACTTC.

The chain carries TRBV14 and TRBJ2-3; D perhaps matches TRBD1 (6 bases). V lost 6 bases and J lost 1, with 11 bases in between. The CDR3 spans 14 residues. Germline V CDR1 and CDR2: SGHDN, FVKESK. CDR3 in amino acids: CASRLHRGTDTQYF. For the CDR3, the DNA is TGTGCCAGCAGATTGCACAGGGGCACAGATACGCAGTATTTT.

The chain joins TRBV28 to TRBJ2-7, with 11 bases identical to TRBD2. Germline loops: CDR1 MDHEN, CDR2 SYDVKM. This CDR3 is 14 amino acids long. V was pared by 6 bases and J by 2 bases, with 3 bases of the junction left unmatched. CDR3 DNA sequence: TGTGCCAGCAGCGGGACTAGCGGAGCCTACGAGCAGTACTTC. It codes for CASSGTSGAYEQYF.

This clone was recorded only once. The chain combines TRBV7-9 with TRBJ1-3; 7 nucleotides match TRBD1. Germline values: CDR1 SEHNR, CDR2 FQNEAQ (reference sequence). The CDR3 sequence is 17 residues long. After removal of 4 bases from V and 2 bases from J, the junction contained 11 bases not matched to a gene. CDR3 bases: TGTGCCAGCAGCTCCAGGACAGGTGGGAAGGCTGGAAACACCATATATTTT. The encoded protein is CASSSRTGGKAGNTIYF.

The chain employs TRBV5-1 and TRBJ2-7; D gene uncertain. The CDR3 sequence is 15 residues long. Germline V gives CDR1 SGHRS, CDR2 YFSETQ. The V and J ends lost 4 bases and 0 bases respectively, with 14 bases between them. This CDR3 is CASSDYSESSYEQYF. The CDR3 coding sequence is TGCGCCAGCAGCGATTACTCAGAAAGCTCCTACGAGCAGTACTTC.

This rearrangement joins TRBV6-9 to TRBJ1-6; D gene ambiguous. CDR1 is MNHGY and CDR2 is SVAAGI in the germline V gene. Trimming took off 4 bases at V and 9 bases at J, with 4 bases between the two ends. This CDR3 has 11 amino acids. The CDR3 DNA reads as TGTGCCAGCAGTTTGAGTTCACCCCTCCACTTT. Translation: CASSLSSPLHF.

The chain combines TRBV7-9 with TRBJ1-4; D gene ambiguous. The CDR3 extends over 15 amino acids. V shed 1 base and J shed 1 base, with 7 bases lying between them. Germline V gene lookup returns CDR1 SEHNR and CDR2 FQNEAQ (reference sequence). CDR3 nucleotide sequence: TGTGCCAGCAGCTTAGAGGCAGGAACTAATGAAAAACTGTTTTTT. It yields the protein CASSLEAGTNEKLFF. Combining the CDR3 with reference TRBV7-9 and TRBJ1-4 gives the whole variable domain DTGVSQNPRHKITKRGQNVTFRCDPISEHNRLYWYRQTLGQGPEFLTYFQNEAQLEKSRLLSDRFSAERPKGSFSTLEIQRTEQGDSAMYLCASSLEAGTNEKLFFGSGTQLSVL.

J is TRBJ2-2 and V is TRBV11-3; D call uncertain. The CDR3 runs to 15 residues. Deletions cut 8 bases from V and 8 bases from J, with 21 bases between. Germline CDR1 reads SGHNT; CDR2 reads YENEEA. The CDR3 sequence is CASGSSRASVGELFF. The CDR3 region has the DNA TGTGCCAGCGGCTCAAGTCGGGCCTCAGTAGGGGAGCTGTTTTTT.

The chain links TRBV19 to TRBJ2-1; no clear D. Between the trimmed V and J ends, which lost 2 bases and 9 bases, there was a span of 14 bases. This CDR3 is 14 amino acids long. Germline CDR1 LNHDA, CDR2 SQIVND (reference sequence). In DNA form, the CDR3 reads TGTGCCAGTAGTATAAATCCCCCCTTGGGTGAGCAGTTCTTC. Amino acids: CASSINPPLGEQFF.

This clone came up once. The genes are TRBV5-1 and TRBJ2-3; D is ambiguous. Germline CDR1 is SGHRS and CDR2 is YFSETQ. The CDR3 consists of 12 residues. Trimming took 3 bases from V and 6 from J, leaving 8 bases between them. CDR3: CASSSFGDTQYF. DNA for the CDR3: TGCGCCAGCAGCTCCTTTGGGGATACGCAGTATTTT.

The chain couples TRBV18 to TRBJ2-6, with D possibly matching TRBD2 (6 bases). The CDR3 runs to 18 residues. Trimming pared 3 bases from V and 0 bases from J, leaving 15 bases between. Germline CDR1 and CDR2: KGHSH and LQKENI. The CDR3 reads CASSPRDWLSSGANVLTF. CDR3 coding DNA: TGTGCCAGCTCACCCAGGGACTGGCTATCCTCTGGGGCCAACGTCCTGACTTTC.